Listed here are 29 T cell receptor beta chains from one sample, sequenced in a study of cytomegalovirus exposure and HLA in healthy donors. The assay was immunoSEQ multiplex PCR, and TCRdb's table has in-frame clones only and misses some. The sample includes 130,000 or so clones, 89% of them seen just once. Sequencing used PBMCs. The origin of the receptors is a woman under 30 in good health and CMV-seronegative.

This sequence joins TRBV6-5 and TRBJ1-5, with D possibly TRBD1 on 6 matching bases. The germline gives CDR1 MNHEY, CDR2 SVGAGI. This CDR3 has 15 amino acids. V lost 2 bases to trimming and J lost 3 bases, with 11 bases between them. The CDR3 sequence: CASSYIGQPNQPQHF. The CDR3 DNA sequence: TGTGCCAGCAGTTACATCGGACAGCCCAATCAGCCCCAGCATTTT.

A single count supports this clone. The V gene is TRBV9, the J gene TRBJ2-5; D remains ambiguous. Trimming pared 4 bases from V and 2 bases from J, leaving 12 bases between. The CDR3 is made up of 14 amino acids. The germline gives CDR1 SGDLS, CDR2 YYNGEE. The CDR3 DNA follows: TGTGCCAGCAGCCTAGGCCTAACTCAAGAGACCCAGTACTTC. Residues: CASSLGLTQETQYF. The variable domain in full, completed from reference TRBV9 and TRBJ2-5, reads DSGVTQTPKHLITATGQRVTLRCSPRSGDLSVYWYQQSLDQGLQFLIQYYNGEERAKGNILERFSAQQFPDLHSELNLSSLELGDSALYFCASSLGLTQETQYFGPGTRLLVL.

This clone was seen only a few times. The genes are TRBV9 and TRBJ2-7, with D tentatively TRBD1 (5 bases). Germline V CDR1 and CDR2: SGDLS, YYNGEE. This CDR3 has 14 residues. The V gene lost 2 bases and the J gene lost 2 bases, with 11 bases spanning the gap. The CDR3 region is CASSVLTEPYEQYF. CDR3 coding DNA: TGTGCCAGCAGCGTTTTGACAGAGCCCTACGAGCAGTACTTC.

The chain combines TRBV11-2 with TRBJ2-5; TRBD2 aligns across 7 bases. Germline CDR1 reads SGHAT; CDR2 reads FQNNGV. This CDR3 has 14 amino acids. The ends lost 1 base at V and 4 bases at J; junction bases unmatched: 3. CDR3 coding DNA: TGTGCCAGCAGCTTAGTCTCTAGCGGAGAGACCCAGTACTTC. It yields the protein CASSLVSSGETQYF.

The V gene is TRBV6-1, the J gene TRBJ1-2, with 7 bases identical to TRBD1. From germline, CDR1 is MNHNS and CDR2 SASEGT. The CDR3 spans 20 residues. Trimming removed 4 bases from V and 6 bases from J; junction bases left unmatched: 26. The CDR3 nucleotides read TGTGCCAGCAGTGTTCTCCCGTTCCGGGACAGCGAAATTAAAATGAATGGCTACACCTTC. It codes for CASSVLPFRDSEIKMNGYTF.

This CDR3 reads CASSRGDRGNEQYF. DNA of the CDR3: TGTGCCAGCAGCCGCGGGGACAGGGGGAACGAGCAGTACTTC. The gene calls are TRBV6-5 and TRBJ2-7; 11 positions agree with TRBD1. The CDR3 has 14 amino acids. Trimming took 6 bases from V and 5 from J; bases not matched to a gene: 6. From germline, CDR1 is MNHEY and CDR2 SVGAGI.

The chain links TRBV10-3 to TRBJ2-7; TRBD1 matches at 9 bases. This CDR3 region has 14 residues. The V gene's germline CDR1 is ENHRY and CDR2 SYGVKD. The V segment lost 6 bases and the J segment 2 bases; nucleotides outside the gene matches: 5. The CDR3 nucleotides are TGTGCCATCAGGGGGACAGGGCAAACCTACGAGCAGTACTTC. This codes for CAIRGTGQTYEQYF.

The genes are TRBV10-3 and TRBJ2-2; the match to TRBD2 covers 10 bases. The trim removed 5 bases at V and 4 bases at J, leaving 1 base unmatched. The CDR3 spans 14 residues. Per germline, CDR1 ENHRY and CDR2 SYGVKD. The CDR3 sequence: CAISLAGVTGELFF. DNA of the CDR3: TGTGCCATCAGTCTAGCGGGGGTCACCGGGGAGCTGTTTTTT.

V gene TRBV9 combines with J gene TRBJ2-1; 9 nucleotides line up with TRBD2. V dropped 0 bases and J dropped 8; count of bases not matched to a gene: 9. Germline V gives CDR1 SGDLS, CDR2 YYNGEE. The CDR3 contains 16 residues. The CDR3 is CASSVDPSGVLYEQFF. CDR3 DNA sequence: TGTGCCAGCAGCGTAGACCCTAGCGGGGTTTTGTATGAGCAGTTCTTC.

The chain couples TRBV10-3 to TRBJ2-1, with 7 bases identical to TRBD2. CDR3 length equals 13 residues. V shed 8 bases, J shed 8 bases, and the junction held 9 bases outside the gene matches. Germline values: CDR1 ENHRY, CDR2 SYGVKD. As DNA, the CDR3 is TGTGCCATCCGAGCGGGGCTGGGGGATGAGCAGTTCTTC. Translated, it gives CAIRAGLGDEQFF.

This clone was found once. J is TRBJ2-1 and V is TRBV7-2; D is perhaps TRBD2 (6 bases). The CDR3 consists of 14 residues. V lost 5 bases and J lost 1, with 9 bases in between. The germline CDR1 and CDR2 sequences are SGHTA and FQGNSA. CDR3 DNA sequence: TGTGCCAGCAGCGACGGGGGTTCCTACAATGAGCAGTTCTTC. This codes for CASSDGGSYNEQFF.

This clone was observed a few times. The rearrangement links TRBV4-2 to TRBJ2-2, with D uncertain. This CDR3 comprises 14 residues. The germline CDR1 and CDR2 sequences are LGHNA and YNFKEQ. The V end lost 6 bases, the J end lost 2 bases, and 10 bases lay between the germline ends. CDR3 amino acids: CASSVQVNTGELFF. In DNA form, the CDR3 reads TGTGCCAGCAGTGTCCAGGTTAACACCGGGGAGCTGTTTTTT.

The CDR3 DNA is TGTGCCAGCAGCCGTGCCGGGACAGGCCAGATGAACACTGAAGCTTTCTTT. Encoded protein: CASSRAGTGQMNTEAFF. This rearrangement joins TRBV7-8 to TRBJ1-1; 8 bases align to TRBD1. The germline CDR1 and CDR2 sequences are SGHVS and FQNEAQ. CDR3 length equals 17 residues. Trimming took 5 bases from V and 0 from J; bases not matched to a gene: 11.

This clone was seen once. V and J are TRBV29-1 and TRBJ2-7; 10 nucleotides match TRBD2. The CDR3 length is 15 residues. CDR1 SQVTM and CDR2 ANQGSEA come from the germline V gene. V dropped 4 bases and J dropped 4; count of bases not matched to a gene: 10. For the CDR3, the DNA is TGCAGCGTTGCATCCCGTTCTAGCGGGGGTTACGAGCAGTACTTC. Its translation is CSVASRSSGGYEQYF.

This chain uses TRBV14 with TRBJ1-1, with a tentative D call TRBD1 (6 bases). V was cut by 1 base and J by 0 bases, with 9 bases left in between. Looked up from germline, CDR1 is SGHDN and CDR2 is FVKESK. This CDR3 has 15 residues. CDR3: CASSQAGHLNTEAFF. The CDR3 coding sequence is TGTGCCAGCAGCCAAGCGGGACACCTGAACACTGAAGCTTTCTTT.

V is TRBV9 and J is TRBJ1-2; TRBD1 matches 11 bases. After removal of 2 bases from V and 8 bases from J, the junction contained 8 bases not matched to a gene. Germline V lookup: CDR1 SGDLS, CDR2 YYNGEE. The CDR3 runs 15 residues. The CDR3 DNA follows: TGTGCCAGCAGCGTCTCGGGACAGGGGGATGTGGGCTACACCTTC. Translated, it gives CASSVSGQGDVGYTF.

The rearrangement joins TRBV19 to TRBJ1-5; maybe TRBD1 (5 bases). This CDR3 is built from 10 residues. The germline V gene has CDR1 LNHDA and CDR2 SQIVND (reference sequence). For the CDR3, the DNA is TGTGTCCCCCAGGGTCAGCCCCAGCATTTT. This translates into CVPQGQPQHF.

The chain joins TRBV11-2 to TRBJ2-2; weak D call: TRBD1 (5 bases). The CDR3 is made up of 16 amino acids. CDR1 is SGHAT and CDR2 is FQNNGV in the germline V gene. Trimming left V 5 bases short and J 2 bases short, with 15 bases between. The CDR3 reads CASSPSTASNTGELFF. The CDR3 DNA reads as TGTGCCAGCAGCCCATCGACAGCAAGTAACACCGGGGAGCTGTTTTTT.

The V gene is TRBV19, the J gene TRBJ1-3, with no clear D. From germline, CDR1 is LNHDA and CDR2 SQIVND (reference sequence). CDR3 length: 14 residues. Trimming shortened V by 4 bases and J by 3 bases, and 10 bases separated the two germline ends. CDR3 DNA: TGTGCCAGTAGTACAACATTACGTGGAAACACCATATATTTT. It translates to CASSTTLRGNTIYF.

This clone showed up just once. The V call is TRBV19, the J call TRBJ2-1; 8 bases align to TRBD2. The CDR3 sequence is 17 residues long. From germline, CDR1 is LNHDA and CDR2 SQIVND (reference sequence). V lost 5 bases and J lost 9; bases outside the gene matches: 18. DNA for the CDR3: TGTGCCAGTAGTCACCGACGGCGGGGGGCTCGGGCCCTTGAGCAGTTCTTC. Amino acid sequence: CASSHRRRGARALEQFF.

In its sample, this clone was seen once. This chain joins TRBV7-2 and TRBJ1-1; the match to TRBD1 covers 8 bases. Looked up from germline, CDR1 is SGHTA and CDR2 is FQGNSA. CDR3 length equals 14 residues. V shed 5 bases and J 7 bases; nucleotides not matched to a gene: 9. The CDR3 nucleotides are TGTGCCAGCAGCCCACAGCACAGGGGGGGTGAAGCTTTCTTT. Protein: CASSPQHRGGEAFF.

The V gene is TRBV6-1, the J gene TRBJ1-6; unclear D gene. This CDR3 is 13 amino acids long. Between the trimmed V and J ends, which lost 7 bases and 9 bases, there was a span of 13 bases. Germline V gene lookup returns CDR1 MNHNS and CDR2 SASEGT. The CDR3 DNA sequence: TGTGCCAGCACCCCCCGGGATGGTTCACCCCTCCACTTT. Translation: CASTPRDGSPLHF.

This chain connects TRBV7-9 to TRBJ2-1, with D uncertain. Trimming pared 0 bases from V and 8 bases from J, leaving 5 bases between. Germline CDR1 reads SEHNR; CDR2 reads FQNEAQ (reference sequence). This CDR3 comprises 12 residues. Written as DNA, the CDR3 is TGTGCCAGCAGCTTAGCGTCCTATGAGCAGTTCTTC. This encodes CASSLASYEQFF. Drawing the rest from reference TRBV7-9 and TRBJ2-1, the complete variable domain is DTGVSQNPRHKITKRGQNVTFRCDPISEHNRLYWYRQTLGQGPEFLTYFQNEAQLEKSRLLSDRFSAERPKGSFSTLEIQRTEQGDSAMYLCASSLASYEQFFGPGTRLTVL.

This chain links TRBV6-1 with TRBJ1-1; possible D gene TRBD1, 5 bases. The germline V gene encodes CDR1 MNHNS and CDR2 SASEGT. The CDR3 consists of 15 residues. The germline V and J ends were trimmed by 7 bases and 0 bases, with 15 bases remaining between them. The CDR3 bases are TGTGCCAGCAACAAGGTCGTAGGGGTGAACACTGAAGCTTTCTTT. It encodes CASNKVVGVNTEAFF.

This rearrangement joins TRBV5-8 to TRBJ1-1; D unclear. V was pared by 3 bases and J by 14 bases, with 17 bases between. The germline CDR1 and CDR2 sequences are SGHTS and YDEGEE. The CDR3 spans 12 residues. CDR3 amino acids: CASSWRETVGFF. CDR3 DNA: TGTGCCAGCAGCTGGAGGGAGACGGTGGGGTTCTTT.

The chain joins TRBV21-1 to TRBJ1-1; the tabulated D call, TRBD1, remains unverified against the DNA. TRBV21-1 is assigned pseudogene status. There are 16 residues in the CDR3. The CDR3 spells CASSKRGFLEPAEAFF. The CDR3 coding sequence is TGTGCCAGCAGCAAAAGGGGGTTTCTGGAACCCGCTGAAGCTTTCTTT.

The chain employs TRBV5-4 and TRBJ1-2; maybe TRBD1 (6 bases). The CDR3 runs 14 residues. The germline V gene encodes CDR1 SGHNT and CDR2 YYREEE (reference sequence). Deletions cut 6 bases from V and 4 bases from J, with 16 bases between. The CDR3, as DNA: TGTGCCAGCACCTCATACGGACAGACCTATGGCTACACCTTC. Encoded protein: CASTSYGQTYGYTF.

The V call is TRBV21-1, the J call TRBJ1-5; the table's D call TRBD1 went unverified against the DNA. TRBV21-1 is marked as a pseudogene. The CDR3 has 17 amino acids. The CDR3 DNA reads as TGTGCCAGCAGCATCCCGACAACCACCGAAAGCAATCAGCCCCAGCATTTT. It translates to CASSIPTTTESNQPQHF.

V gene TRBV6-5 combines with J gene TRBJ2-2; D may be TRBD2 (5 bases). Germline V CDR1 and CDR2: MNHEY, SVGAGI. The germline V and J ends were trimmed by 5 bases and 2 bases, with 6 bases remaining between them. The CDR3 extends over 13 amino acids. The CDR3 protein is CASSPGNTGELFF. In DNA form, the CDR3 reads TGTGCCAGCAGTCCGGGAAACACCGGGGAGCTGTTTTTT.